One and the same sample provided the 13 T cell receptor beta chains below, sequenced in a study of T cell responses to AZD1222 COVID-19 vaccine. Only in-frame clones appear in the TCRdb table, and some are missing; sequencing was by immunoSEQ multiplex PCR. The data contain 80,000 to 100,000 clones, 89% of them singletons. This specimen consisted of peripheral blood, obtained on day 0 of MenACWY control vaccination. The origin of the receptors is an adult in good health.

V gene TRBV2 combines with J gene TRBJ1-5, with D hard to call. The CDR3 loop spans 14 amino acids. V dropped 3 bases and J dropped 9 bases, with 15 bases sitting between them. CDR1 and CDR2 from the germline V gene are SNHLY and FYNNEI. CDR3: CASSDGRRGWPQHF. DNA of the CDR3: TGTGCCAGCAGTGACGGACGCCGGGGATGGCCCCAGCATTTT.

This chain joins TRBV6-5 and TRBJ1-2; possible D gene TRBD1, 5 bases. Trimming pared 2 bases from V and 2 bases from J, leaving 12 bases between. CDR1 MNHEY and CDR2 SVGAGI come from the germline V gene. The CDR3 is 15 residues long. DNA for the CDR3: TGTGCCAGCAGTTACGGTTCACGGGGGAACTATGGCTACACCTTC. This encodes CASSYGSRGNYGYTF.

The V call is TRBV29-1, the J call TRBJ1-2; 8 positions agree with TRBD1. The CDR3 is 11 residues long. The V gene end was trimmed by 7 bases and the J gene end by 7 bases; junction bases not matched to a gene: 5. Germline CDR1 SQVTM, CDR2 ANQGSEA. CDR3 DNA sequence: TGCAGCGCTCAGGGGGCGGGTGGCTACACCTTC. Translated, it gives CSAQGAGGYTF.

This chain connects TRBV5-1 to TRBJ2-7; D remains unclear. Between the trimmed V and J ends, which lost 4 bases and 8 bases, there was a span of 19 bases. Germline V gene data show CDR1 as SGHRS and CDR2 as YFSETQ. CDR3 length: 14 amino acids. For the CDR3, the DNA is TGCGCCAGCAGCCCTCTAGATCCGGCAGCTCAGCAGTACTTC. It translates to CASSPLDPAAQQYF.

This clone was seen only a few times. The chain is built from TRBV1 and TRBJ1-5; the table's D call of TRBD1 was not tested on the DNA. TRBV1 is a listed pseudogene. The CDR3 length is 16 residues. This chain's CDR3 is CTSSPTTGVSNQPQHF. The DNA of the CDR3 is TGCACCAGCAGCCCTACCACAGGGGTAAGCAATCAGCCCCAGCATTTT.

The CDR3 region has the DNA TGCAGCGTTGAAACAATCGGGGAAATTTACTACGAGCAGTACTTC. Amino acid sequence: CSVETIGEIYYEQYF. The chain recombines TRBV29-1 with TRBJ2-7, with D tentatively TRBD2 (5 bases). Trimming pared 2 bases from V and 3 bases from J, leaving 17 bases between. There are 15 residues in the CDR3. CDR1 is SQVTM, CDR2 ANQGSEA, per germline.

This CDR3 reads CASSLISLAGSFTGELFF. Written as DNA, the CDR3 is TGTGCCAGCAGCTTGATCTCGCTAGCGGGCTCCTTCACCGGGGAGCTGTTTTTT. V is TRBV13 and J is TRBJ2-2, with 8 bases lining up with TRBD2. There are 18 residues in the CDR3. V lost 3 bases, J lost 4 bases, and 13 bases stayed unmatched. The germline V gene has CDR1 PRHDT and CDR2 FYEKMQ (reference sequence).

This clone was recorded once. This chain joins TRBV11-3 and TRBJ1-4, with no clear D. Germline V CDR1 and CDR2: SGHNT, YENEEA. V was clipped by 1 base and J by 6 bases, with 12 bases between them. CDR3 length equals 15 residues. The CDR3 sequence is CASSLASRTDEKLFF. CDR3 coding DNA: TGTGCCAGCAGCTTAGCCAGTAGAACGGATGAAAAACTGTTTTTT. The full variable domain, in which reference TRBV11-3 and TRBJ1-4 provide the parts outside the CDR3, is EAGVVQSPRYKIIEKKQPVAFWCNPISGHNTLYWYLQNLGQGPELLIRYENEEAVDDSQLPKDRFSAERLKGVDSTLKIQPAELGDSAVYLCASSLASRTDEKLFFGSGTQLSVL.

The chain employs TRBV30 and TRBJ1-4; the D gene is possibly TRBD1 (6 bases). CDR1 and CDR2 from the germline V gene are GTSNPN and SVGIG (reference sequence). The CDR3 loop spans 14 amino acids. Trimming left V 2 bases short and J 4 bases short, with 11 bases between. CDR3 sequence (DNA): TGTGCCTGGAGTACAGGGTTGGGTAATGAAAAACTGTTTTTT. Its protein product is CAWSTGLGNEKLFF.

The chain carries TRBV2 and TRBJ2-3; D remains ambiguous. This CDR3 is built from 14 residues. V shed 7 bases and J shed 0 bases, with 11 bases lying between them. CDR1 and CDR2 from the germline V gene are SNHLY and FYNNEI. The CDR3 nucleotides read TGTGCCAGCAACCTCTTCGCCAGCACAGATACGCAGTATTTT. This translates into CASNLFASTDTQYF.

CDR3 amino acids: CASSLGTGRDTQYF. In nucleotides, the CDR3 is TGTGCCAGCAGTCTGGGGACAGGGAGAGATACGCAGTATTTT. The chain recombines TRBV27 with TRBJ2-3; 9 positions match TRBD1. Germline V CDR1 and CDR2: MNHEY, SMNVEV (reference sequence). V dropped 5 bases and J dropped 5; count of bases not matched to a gene: 5. The CDR3 has 14 residues.

The rearrangement links TRBV5-1 to TRBJ1-1, with D possibly matching TRBD1 (5 bases). CDR1 and CDR2 (germline): SGHRS, YFSETQ. This CDR3 is 15 amino acids long. Trimming pared 0 bases from V and 4 bases from J, leaving 13 bases between. CDR3 region: CASSLVGGESTEAFF. Written as DNA, the CDR3 is TGCGCCAGCAGCTTGGTGGGGGGAGAAAGCACTGAAGCTTTCTTT.

The rearrangement uses TRBV7-8 and TRBJ2-7; 7 bases match TRBD2. The CDR3 spans 13 residues. CDR1 is SGHVS, CDR2 FQNEAQ, per germline. V gave up 5 bases and J gave up 1 base; unmatched junction bases: 2. The CDR3 here is CASSRDYSYEQYF. The CDR3 DNA is TGTGCCAGCAGCCGGGACTATTCCTACGAGCAGTACTTC.